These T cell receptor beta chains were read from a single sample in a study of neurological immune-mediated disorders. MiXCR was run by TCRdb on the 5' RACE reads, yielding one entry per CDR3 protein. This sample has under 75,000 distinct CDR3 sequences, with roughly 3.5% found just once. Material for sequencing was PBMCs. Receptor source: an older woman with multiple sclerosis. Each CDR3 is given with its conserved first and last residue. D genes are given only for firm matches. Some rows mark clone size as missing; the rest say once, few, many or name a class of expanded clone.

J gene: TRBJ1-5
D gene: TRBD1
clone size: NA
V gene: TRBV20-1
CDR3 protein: CSARGRDRFYQPQHF
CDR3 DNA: TGCAGTGCTAGAGGAAGGGACAGATTTTATCAGCCCCAGCATTTT

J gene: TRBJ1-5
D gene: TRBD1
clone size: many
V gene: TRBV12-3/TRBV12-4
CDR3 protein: CASSPTGDNQPQHF
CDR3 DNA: TGTGCCAGCAGCCCAACAGGGGATAATCAGCCCCAGCATTTT

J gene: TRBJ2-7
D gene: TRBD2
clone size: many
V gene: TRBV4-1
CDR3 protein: CASSQWTSGSSYEQYF
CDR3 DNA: TGCGCCAGCAGCCAGTGGACTAGCGGGAGCTCCTACGAGCAGTACTTC

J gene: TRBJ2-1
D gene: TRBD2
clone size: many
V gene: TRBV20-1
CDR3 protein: CSPVAGGYNEQFF
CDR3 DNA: TGCAGTCCCGTAGCGGGTGGCTACAATGAGCAGTTCTTC

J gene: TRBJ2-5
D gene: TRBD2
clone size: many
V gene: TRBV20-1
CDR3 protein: CSARLAGGRQETQYF
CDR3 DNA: TGCAGTGCTAGATTAGCGGGAGGAAGACAAGAGACCCAGTACTTC

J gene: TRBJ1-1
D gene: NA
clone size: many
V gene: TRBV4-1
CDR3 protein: CASSQDRGWDTEAFF
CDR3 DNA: TGCGCCAGCAGCCAAGATAGGGGGTGGGACACTGAAGCTTTCTTT

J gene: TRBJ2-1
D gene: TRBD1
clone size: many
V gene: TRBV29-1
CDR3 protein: CSVVWDRVRESNEQFF
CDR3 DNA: TGCAGCGTTGTATGGGACAGGGTTAGGGAAAGCAATGAGCAGTTCTTC

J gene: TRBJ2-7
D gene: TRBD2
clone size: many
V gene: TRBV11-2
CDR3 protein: CASSLVTSGRKIYEQYF
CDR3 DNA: TGTGCCAGCAGCTTAGTGACTAGCGGGAGGAAAATCTACGAGCAGTACTTC

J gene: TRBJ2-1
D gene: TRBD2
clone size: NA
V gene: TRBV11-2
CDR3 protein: CASSLGAAGGQDEQFF
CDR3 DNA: TGTGCCAGCAGCTTAGGTGCCGCGGGGGGGCAAGATGAGCAGTTCTTC

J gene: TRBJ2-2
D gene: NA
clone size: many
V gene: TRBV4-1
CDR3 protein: CASSQDSRTNTGELFF
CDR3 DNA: TGCGCCAGCAGCCAAGATTCTAGGACTAACACCGGGGAGCTGTTTTTT

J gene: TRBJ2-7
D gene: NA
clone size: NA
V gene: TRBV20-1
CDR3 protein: CSASPYGTSYEQYF
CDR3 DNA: TGCAGTGCTAGCCCCTATGGGACAAGTTACGAGCAGTACTTC

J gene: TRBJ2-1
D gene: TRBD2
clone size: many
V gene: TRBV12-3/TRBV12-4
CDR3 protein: CASSLSSGVLGEQFF
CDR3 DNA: TGTGCCAGCAGTTTATCTAGCGGGGTTCTAGGTGAGCAGTTCTTC

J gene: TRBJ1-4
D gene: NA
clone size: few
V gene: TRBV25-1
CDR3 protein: CASSDPTGTANEKLFF
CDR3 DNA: TGTGCCAGCAGTGACCCCACAGGGACGGCTAATGAAAAACTGTTTTTT

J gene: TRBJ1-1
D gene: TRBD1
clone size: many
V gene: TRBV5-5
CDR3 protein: CASSTAGGAYTEAFF
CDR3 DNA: TGTGCCAGCAGCACCGCAGGGGGTGCGTACACTGAAGCTTTCTTT

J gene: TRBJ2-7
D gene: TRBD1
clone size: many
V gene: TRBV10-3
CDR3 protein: CAINSSPGGGYEQYF
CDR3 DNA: TGTGCCATCAATAGCTCCCCAGGGGGCGGGTACGAGCAGTACTTC

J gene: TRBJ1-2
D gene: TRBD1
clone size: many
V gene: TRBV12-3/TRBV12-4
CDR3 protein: CASSGDSYYGYTF
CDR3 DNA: TGTGCCAGCAGCGGGGACAGCTACTATGGCTACACCTTC

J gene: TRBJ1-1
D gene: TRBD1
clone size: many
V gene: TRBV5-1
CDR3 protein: CASSEGQGVPEAFF
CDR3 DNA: TGCGCCAGCAGCGAGGGACAGGGTGTTCCTGAAGCTTTCTTT

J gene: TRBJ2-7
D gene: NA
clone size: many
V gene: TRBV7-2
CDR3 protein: CASSLYRGGYEQYF
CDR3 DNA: TGTGCCAGCAGCTTGTACAGGGGGGGCTACGAGCAGTACTTC

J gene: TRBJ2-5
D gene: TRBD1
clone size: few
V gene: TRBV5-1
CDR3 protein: CASSRIDSVAQGGSWGETQYF
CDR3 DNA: TGCGCCAGCAGCCGAATAGACTCGGTCGCACAGGGGGGCTCCTGGGGGGAGACCCAGTACTTC

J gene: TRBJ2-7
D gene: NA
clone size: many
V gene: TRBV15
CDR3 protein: CATSRDKAIAYEQYF
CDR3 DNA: TGTGCCACCAGCAGAGATAAGGCAATCGCCTACGAGCAGTACTTC

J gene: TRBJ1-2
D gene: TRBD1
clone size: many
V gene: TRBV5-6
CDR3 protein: CASSKQGARGYTF
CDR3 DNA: TGTGCCAGCAGCAAACAGGGGGCCCGAGGCTACACCTTC

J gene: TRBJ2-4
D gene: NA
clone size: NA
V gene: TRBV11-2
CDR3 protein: CASSLIGQKYF
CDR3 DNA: TGTGCCAGCAGCTTAATTGGACAGAAGTACTTC

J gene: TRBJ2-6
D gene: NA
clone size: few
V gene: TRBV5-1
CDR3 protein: CANSLAPRSGANVLTF
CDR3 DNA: TGCGCCAACAGCTTGGCCCCACGATCTGGGGCCAACGTCCTGACTTTC